This entry features one TCR beta chain sequence. This sample was included in a study of CD8 T cells in Susac syndrome. The RNA input was roughly 0.45 to 1 ug, and it was reverse transcribed with random hexamers. Each CDR3 protein gets one entry after TCRdb re-called the immunoSEQ multiplex PCR reads with MiXCR. The profile shows around 130,000 distinct CDR3 sequences, approximately 89% of them singletons. This clonotype was sampled from a human donor with multiple sclerosis. The source material was CD8+ T cells from PBMCs.

The CDR3 here is CATSDLSGNQPQHF. The CDR3 DNA follows: TGTGCCACCAGTGATTTGAGTGGGAATCAGCCCCAGCATTTT. The chain links TRBV24-1 to TRBJ1-5; D gene ambiguous. CDR3 length equals 14 residues. Trimming took 0 bases from V and 4 from J, leaving 6 bases between them. Germline CDR1 is KGHDR and CDR2 is SFDVKD.